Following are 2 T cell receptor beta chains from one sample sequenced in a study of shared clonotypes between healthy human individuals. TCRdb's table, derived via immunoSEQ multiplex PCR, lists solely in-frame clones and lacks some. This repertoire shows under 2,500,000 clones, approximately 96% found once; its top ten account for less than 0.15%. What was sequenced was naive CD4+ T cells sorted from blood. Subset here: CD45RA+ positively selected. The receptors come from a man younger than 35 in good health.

CDR3 coding DNA: TGTGCCAGCAGCGGAGGTCGGGGAGGGAAAGAGACCCAGTACTTC. Protein sequence: CASSGGRGGKETQYF. The V and J genes are TRBV6-5 and TRBJ2-5, with TRBD2 matching 7 bases. J lost 3 bases, V lost 6 bases, and 10 bases had no gene match. Looked up from germline, CDR1 is MNHEY and CDR2 is SVGAGI. CDR3 length: 15 amino acids.

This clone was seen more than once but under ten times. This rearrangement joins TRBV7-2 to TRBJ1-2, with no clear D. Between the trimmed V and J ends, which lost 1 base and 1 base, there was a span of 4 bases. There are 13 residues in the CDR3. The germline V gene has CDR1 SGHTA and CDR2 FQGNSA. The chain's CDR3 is CASSLGVNYGYTF. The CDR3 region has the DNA TGTGCCAGCAGCTTAGGGGTTAACTATGGCTACACCTTC.